This TCR beta chain was recovered during a study of cytomegalovirus exposure and HLA in healthy donors. Across the study: The roughly 120 million unique TCR beta sequences, from around 200 million T cells, were found by an earlier analysis.

Primers: 60 Vbeta forward and 13 Jbeta reverse. Assay: immunoSEQ multiplex PCR; the TCRdb copy retains only in-frame clones and omits some. Here the sample spans around 150,000 clones, 70% to 80% being singletons. Turning to this clone: Its matching antigen is unknown.

General observations from the study: According to a later analysis, donors in an Asian-associated ancestry cluster reportedly had fewer N-insertions than the approximately 670-donor mean. The productive fraction for most TCR beta V segments was about 90% or about 30% in an earlier analysis.

The V gene lost 2 bases and the J gene lost 1 base, with 9 bases spanning the gap. The CDR3 length is 14 residues. Germline-derived CDR1 and CDR2 are SGHNT and YYREEE (reference sequence). When sampled, the donors appeared nominally healthy, though they likely had unrecorded immune exposures. The gene calls are TRBV5-4 and TRBJ1-1; D not resolved. Specimen: PBMCs. The TCR was taken from a woman aged 50 to 65 in good health and CMV-seronegative. The DNA for the CDR3 is TGTGCCAGCAGCTTTTTTGGAGGGAACACTGAAGCTTTCTTT. Protein product: CASSFFGGNTEAFF.